Listed below are T cell receptor beta chains from one sample, sequenced in a study of beta chain features in type 1 diabetes. Clones were sequenced by immunoSEQ multiplex PCR, and TCRdb holds only the in-frame ones, with some missing. The sample has 250,000 to 300,000 clones, under 8.5% seen once. Sequences were obtained from central memory CD4+ T cells from blood. The source is a woman in her late teens or twenties in good health. Each CDR3 is given with its conserved first and last residue. The order of the fields is J gene, clone size, D gene, V gene, CDR3 DNA, CDR3 protein. The D gene is left open where the match is weak. A clone size is listed for some rows: how often the clone was seen (once, few, many), or a class if it is expanded.

J gene: TRBJ1-4; clone size: few; D gene: .; V gene: TRBV6-5; CDR3 DNA: TGTGCCAGCAAAAGGGGCGCAACTAATGAAAAACTGTTTTTT; CDR3 protein: CASKRGATNEKLFF
J gene: TRBJ2-3; clone size: .; D gene: .; V gene: TRBV7-9; CDR3 DNA: TGTGCCAGCAGCTTAGCCCAAATCCCCCTGCAGTATTTT; CDR3 protein: CASSLAQIPLQYF
J gene: TRBJ2-1; clone size: .; D gene: TRBD1; V gene: TRBV11-2; CDR3 DNA: TGTGCCAGCAGCCGTACCGGGACAGCCACCTACAATGAGCAGTTCTTC; CDR3 protein: CASSRTGTATYNEQFF
J gene: TRBJ1-1; clone size: .; D gene: .; V gene: TRBV29-1; CDR3 DNA: TGCAGCGTCCCGGTAAACACTGAAGCTTTCTTT; CDR3 protein: CSVPVNTEAFF
J gene: TRBJ2-2; clone size: .; D gene: .; V gene: TRBV5-1; CDR3 DNA: TGCGCCAGCAGCTCCACAGGGTCAGGGCGGACCGGGGAGCTGTTTTTT; CDR3 protein: CASSSTGSGRTGELFF
J gene: TRBJ2-2; clone size: .; D gene: .; V gene: TRBV18; CDR3 DNA: TGTGCCAGCTCACCACGGCAGGACACCGGGGAGCTGTTTTTT; CDR3 protein: CASSPRQDTGELFF
J gene: TRBJ2-7; clone size: .; D gene: .; V gene: TRBV7-6; CDR3 DNA: TGTGCCAGCAGTTCCACAGGGTATTCCTACGAGCAGTACTTC; CDR3 protein: CASSSTGYSYEQYF
J gene: TRBJ2-3; clone size: .; D gene: .; V gene: TRBV5-5; CDR3 DNA: TGTGCCAGCAGCCTGGATGCGTTCTTTACCGGAGATTCCACAGATACGCAGTATTTT; CDR3 protein: CASSLDAFFTGDSTDTQYF
J gene: TRBJ2-3; clone size: .; D gene: .; V gene: TRBV11-2; CDR3 DNA: TGTGCCAGCAGCCCCTGGGGGAGAGGGGGGACAGATACGCAGTATTTT; CDR3 protein: CASSPWGRGGTDTQYF
J gene: TRBJ2-4; clone size: many; D gene: .; V gene: TRBV14; CDR3 DNA: TGTGCCAGCAGCCAAGGCAGCCTGAGACTAGCCAAAAACATTCAGTACTTC; CDR3 protein: CASSQGSLRLAKNIQYF
J gene: TRBJ2-5; clone size: many; D gene: .; V gene: TRBV28; CDR3 DNA: TGTGCCAGCAGAGGATTGGAGACCCAGTACTTC; CDR3 protein: CASRGLETQYF
J gene: TRBJ2-3; clone size: many; D gene: .; V gene: TRBV5-1; CDR3 DNA: TGCGCCAGCAGCCTCGGTCTAGGGGCCGGAGATACGCAGTATTTT; CDR3 protein: CASSLGLGAGDTQYF
J gene: TRBJ1-2; clone size: few; D gene: .; V gene: TRBV14; CDR3 DNA: TGTGCCAGCAGCCAAGGAAGGGGGGATGGCTACACCTTC; CDR3 protein: CASSQGRGDGYTF
J gene: TRBJ2-3; clone size: few; D gene: .; V gene: TRBV7-3; CDR3 DNA: TGTGCCAGCAGCTTAATGTCCGCAGATACGCAGTATTTT; CDR3 protein: CASSLMSADTQYF
J gene: TRBJ2-7; clone size: many; D gene: TRBD1; V gene: TRBV7-9; CDR3 DNA: TGTGCCAGCAGCTCGGGGCAGGGGGCCTCCGAGCAGTACTTC; CDR3 protein: CASSSGQGASEQYF
J gene: TRBJ2-3; clone size: few; D gene: TRBD2; V gene: TRBV7-2; CDR3 DNA: TGTGCCAGCAGCTTGACTAGCGGGAGAGCAGATACGCAGTATTTT; CDR3 protein: CASSLTSGRADTQYF
J gene: TRBJ2-1; clone size: .; D gene: TRBD1; V gene: TRBV9; CDR3 DNA: TGTGCCAGCAGCGTAAGACAGGGGGCGACGGATGAGCAGTTCTTC; CDR3 protein: CASSVRQGATDEQFF
J gene: TRBJ1-2; clone size: .; D gene: .; V gene: TRBV7-9; CDR3 DNA: TGTGCCAGCACCCCGGGTTGGGGCTACACCTTC; CDR3 protein: CASTPGWGYTF
J gene: TRBJ1-6; clone size: few; D gene: .; V gene: TRBV28; CDR3 DNA: TGTGCCAGCAGTTACCCTTCGACAGCGAGCTCACCCCTCCACTTT; CDR3 protein: CASSYPSTASSPLHF
J gene: TRBJ2-3; clone size: few; D gene: .; V gene: TRBV9; CDR3 DNA: TGTGCCAGCAGCGTAGCGGGGGAGGATACGCAGTATTTT; CDR3 protein: CASSVAGEDTQYF
J gene: TRBJ2-2; clone size: many; D gene: TRBD1; V gene: TRBV4-3; CDR3 DNA: TGCGCCAGCAGCCAAGAAATTCCGGGACAGGGTTCATTGTGGACCGGGGAGCTGTTTTTT; CDR3 protein: CASSQEIPGQGSLWTGELFF
J gene: TRBJ2-5; clone size: few; D gene: .; V gene: TRBV5-1; CDR3 DNA: TGCGCCAGCAGCTACGGACCCGGAGAGACCCAGTACTTC; CDR3 protein: CASSYGPGETQYF
J gene: TRBJ2-3; clone size: .; D gene: .; V gene: TRBV7-2; CDR3 DNA: TGCGCCAGCAGCCAAGAAGGATGGACAGACAGAACAGATACGCAGTATTTT; CDR3 protein: CASSQEGWTDRTDTQYF
J gene: TRBJ1-4; clone size: few; D gene: TRBD1; V gene: TRBV7-9; CDR3 DNA: TGTGCCAGCAGCTCCCGACAGGGGGGCTTTAGAGAAAAACTGTTTTTT; CDR3 protein: CASSSRQGGFREKLFF
J gene: TRBJ2-1; clone size: few; D gene: .; V gene: TRBV6-5; CDR3 DNA: TGTGCCAGCAGCCAGAGCCCTATTGGGTACAATGAGCAGTTCTTC; CDR3 protein: CASSQSPIGYNEQFF
J gene: TRBJ1-5; clone size: few; D gene: .; V gene: TRBV6-5; CDR3 DNA: TGTGCCAGCATCCGGAGCGAAGGGGATCAGCCCCAGCATTTT; CDR3 protein: CASIRSEGDQPQHF
J gene: TRBJ2-1; clone size: .; D gene: .; V gene: TRBV4-3; CDR3 DNA: TGCGCCAGCAGCTACAGGGTAGGGTCCTACAATGAGCAGTTCTTC; CDR3 protein: CASSYRVGSYNEQFF
J gene: TRBJ2-5; clone size: few; D gene: TRBD2; V gene: TRBV27; CDR3 DNA: TGTGCCAGCACCCCGCGGGGGACTAGCGGGGGCCAACTAAGGGGGACCCAGTACTTC; CDR3 protein: CASTPRGTSGGQLRGTQYF
J gene: TRBJ1-2; clone size: .; D gene: .; V gene: TRBV30; CDR3 DNA: TGTGCCTCCAGGGACGGGGGCGCGAACTATGGCTACACCTTC; CDR3 protein: CASRDGGANYGYTF
J gene: TRBJ2-1; clone size: .; D gene: TRBD2; V gene: TRBV4-1; CDR3 DNA: TGCGCCAGCAGCCAAAAGGGGCTAGGACTAGCTGGGGAGCAGTTCTTC; CDR3 protein: CASSQKGLGLAGEQFF
J gene: TRBJ2-3; clone size: few; D gene: TRBD1; V gene: TRBV18; CDR3 DNA: TGTGCCAGCTCCCCGGGACAGGTCCTTTTCACAGATACGCAGTATTTT; CDR3 protein: CASSPGQVLFTDTQYF